This T cell receptor (beta chain) was observed in a study of blood T cells in healthy people across ages. A J-beta primer mix and a sample-barcoded 5' primer were used in a second PCR of about 7 to 12 cycles. TCRdb fed the 5' RACE reads into MiXCR, producing one record per CDR3 protein. The sample records 800,000 to 950,000 distinct CDR3 sequences, about 27% being singletons. The CDR3 contains 13 residues. The V gene's germline CDR1 is SQVTM and CDR2 ANQGSEA. The same data also went into a second study, on T cells of mothers and their children. This second report adds: Over 9.5 million TCR beta CDR3 reads were obtained from each mother, and about 3 million from each child.

The rearrangement joins TRBV29-1 to TRBJ2-7, with D possibly matching TRBD2 (5 bases). The J call may be wrong; the DNA end is better matched by TRBJ2-5. Sequenced: blood. This clonotype originated in a woman in her 40s in good health. The CDR3 DNA reads TGCAGCGTTGGCATCCTAGCTCCGGGGACCCAGTACTTC. Protein product: CSVGILAPGTQYF.